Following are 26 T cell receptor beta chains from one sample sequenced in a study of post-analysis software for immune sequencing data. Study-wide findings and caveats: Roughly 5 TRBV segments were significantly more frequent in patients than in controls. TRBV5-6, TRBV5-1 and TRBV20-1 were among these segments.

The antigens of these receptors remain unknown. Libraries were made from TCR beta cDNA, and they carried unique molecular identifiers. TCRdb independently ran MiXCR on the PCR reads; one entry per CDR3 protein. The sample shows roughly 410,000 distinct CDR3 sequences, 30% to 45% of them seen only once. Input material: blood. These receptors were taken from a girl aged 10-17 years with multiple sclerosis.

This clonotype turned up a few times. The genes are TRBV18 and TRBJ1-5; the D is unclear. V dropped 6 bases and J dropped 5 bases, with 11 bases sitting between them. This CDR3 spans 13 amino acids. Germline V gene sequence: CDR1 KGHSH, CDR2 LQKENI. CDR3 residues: CASSPGRDQPQHF. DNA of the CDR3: TGTGCCAGCTCCCCCGGGCGGGATCAGCCCCAGCATTTT.

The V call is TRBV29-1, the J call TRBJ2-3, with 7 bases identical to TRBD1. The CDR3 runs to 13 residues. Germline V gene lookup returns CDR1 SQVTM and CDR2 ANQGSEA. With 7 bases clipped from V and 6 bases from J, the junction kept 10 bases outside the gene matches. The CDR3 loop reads CSGITGVWDTQYF. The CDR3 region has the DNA TGCAGCGGCATCACAGGGGTTTGGGATACGCAGTATTTT.

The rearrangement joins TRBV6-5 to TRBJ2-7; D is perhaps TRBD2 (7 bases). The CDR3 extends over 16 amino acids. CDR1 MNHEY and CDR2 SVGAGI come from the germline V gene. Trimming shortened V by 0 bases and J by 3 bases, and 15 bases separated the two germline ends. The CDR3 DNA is TGTGCCAGCAGTTACTCTACGGGGGGCCCAAACTACGAGCAGTACTTC. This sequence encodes CASSYSTGGPNYEQYF.

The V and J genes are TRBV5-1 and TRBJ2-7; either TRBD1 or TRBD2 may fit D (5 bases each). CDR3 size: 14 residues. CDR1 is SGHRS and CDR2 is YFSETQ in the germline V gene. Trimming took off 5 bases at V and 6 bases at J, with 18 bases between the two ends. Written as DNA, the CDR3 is TGCGCCAGCAGGCCGGGACGGAGCCCCCTCGAGCAGTACTTC. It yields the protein CASRPGRSPLEQYF.

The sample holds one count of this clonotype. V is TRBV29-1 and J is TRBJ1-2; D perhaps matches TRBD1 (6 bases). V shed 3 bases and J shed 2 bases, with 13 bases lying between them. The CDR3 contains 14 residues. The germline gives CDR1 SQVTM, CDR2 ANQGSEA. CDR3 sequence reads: CSVDGDTGNYGYTF. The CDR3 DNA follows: TGCAGCGTTGATGGGGACACCGGGAACTATGGCTACACCTTC.

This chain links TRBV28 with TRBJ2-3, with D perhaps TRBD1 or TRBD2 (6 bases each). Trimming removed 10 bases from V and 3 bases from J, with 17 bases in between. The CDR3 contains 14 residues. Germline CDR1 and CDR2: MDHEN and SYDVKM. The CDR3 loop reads CATTLGGRTDTQYF. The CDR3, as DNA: TGTGCCACCACCTTAGGGGGGCGGACAGATACGCAGTATTTT.

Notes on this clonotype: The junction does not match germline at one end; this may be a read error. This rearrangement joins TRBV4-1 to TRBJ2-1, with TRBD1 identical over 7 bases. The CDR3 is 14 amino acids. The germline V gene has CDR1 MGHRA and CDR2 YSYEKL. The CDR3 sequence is CASRQGDGNNEQFF. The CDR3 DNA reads TGCGCCAGCCGCCAGGGGGACGGTAACAATGAGCAGTTCTTC.

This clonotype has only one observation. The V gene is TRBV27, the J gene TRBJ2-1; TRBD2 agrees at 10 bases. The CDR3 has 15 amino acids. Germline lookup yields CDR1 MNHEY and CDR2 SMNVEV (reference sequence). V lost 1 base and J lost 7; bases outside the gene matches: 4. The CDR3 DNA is TGTGCCAGCAGTTTATTAGCGGGGGGCGTGAATGAGCAGTTCTTC. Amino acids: CASSLLAGGVNEQFF.

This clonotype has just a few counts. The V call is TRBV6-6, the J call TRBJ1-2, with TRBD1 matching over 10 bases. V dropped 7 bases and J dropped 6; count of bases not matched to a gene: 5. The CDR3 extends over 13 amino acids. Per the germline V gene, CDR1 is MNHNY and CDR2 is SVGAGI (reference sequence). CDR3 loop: CASTWDRGDGYTF. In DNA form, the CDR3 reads TGTGCCAGCACTTGGGACAGGGGAGATGGCTACACCTTC.

CDR3 sequence reads: CASSPRQGRSYEQYF. The CDR3 DNA reads as TGTGCCAGCAGTCCGAGACAGGGCCGATCCTACGAGCAGTACTTC. The V gene is TRBV6-2 or TRBV6-3, the J gene TRBJ2-7; 7 bases match TRBD1. Germline CDR1 is MNHEY and CDR2 is SVGEGT. The CDR3 is 15 residues long. J lost 1 base, V lost 5 bases, and 8 bases had no gene match.

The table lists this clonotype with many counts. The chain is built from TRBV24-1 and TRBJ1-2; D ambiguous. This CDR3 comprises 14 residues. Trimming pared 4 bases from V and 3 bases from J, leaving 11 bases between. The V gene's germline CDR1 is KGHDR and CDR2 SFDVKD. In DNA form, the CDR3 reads TGTGCCACCAGTGACCCGAAGGGATACTATGGCTACACCTTC. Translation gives CATSDPKGYYGYTF.

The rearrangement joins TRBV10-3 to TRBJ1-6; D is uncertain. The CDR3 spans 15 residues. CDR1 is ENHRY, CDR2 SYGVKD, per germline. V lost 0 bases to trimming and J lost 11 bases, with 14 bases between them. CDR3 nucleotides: TGTGCCATCAGTGAGTCGGAACTTACTGGGGCACCCCTCCACTTT. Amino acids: CAISESELTGAPLHF.

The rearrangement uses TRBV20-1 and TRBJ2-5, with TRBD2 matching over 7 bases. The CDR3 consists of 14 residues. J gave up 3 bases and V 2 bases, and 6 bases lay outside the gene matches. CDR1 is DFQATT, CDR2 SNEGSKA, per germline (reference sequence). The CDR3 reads CSARLGLVKETQYF. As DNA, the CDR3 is TGCAGTGCTAGACTTGGACTAGTCAAAGAGACCCAGTACTTC.

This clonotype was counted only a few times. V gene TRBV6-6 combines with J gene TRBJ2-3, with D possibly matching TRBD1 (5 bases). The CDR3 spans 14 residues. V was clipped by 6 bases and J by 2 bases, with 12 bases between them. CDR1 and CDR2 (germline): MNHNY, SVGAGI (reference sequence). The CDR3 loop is CASRPGSLTDTQYF. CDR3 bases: TGTGCCAGCAGACCAGGGTCCCTCACAGATACGCAGTATTTT.

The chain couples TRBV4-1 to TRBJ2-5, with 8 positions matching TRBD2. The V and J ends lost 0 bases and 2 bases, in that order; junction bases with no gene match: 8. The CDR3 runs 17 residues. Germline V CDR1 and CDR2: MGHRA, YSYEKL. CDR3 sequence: CASSQDQTASGQETQYF. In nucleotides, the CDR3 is TGCGCCAGCAGCCAAGATCAAACGGCTAGCGGGCAAGAGACCCAGTACTTC.

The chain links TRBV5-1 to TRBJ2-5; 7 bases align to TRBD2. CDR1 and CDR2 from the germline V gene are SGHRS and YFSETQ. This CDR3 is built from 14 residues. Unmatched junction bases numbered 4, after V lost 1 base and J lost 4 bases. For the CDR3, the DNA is TGCGCCAGCAGCTTGTGGGGGGGTCGAGAGACCCAGTACTTC. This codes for CASSLWGGRETQYF.

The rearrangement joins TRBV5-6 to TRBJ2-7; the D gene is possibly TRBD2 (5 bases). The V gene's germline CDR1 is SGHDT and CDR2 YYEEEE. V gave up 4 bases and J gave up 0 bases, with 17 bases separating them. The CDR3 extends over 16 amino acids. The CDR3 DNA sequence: TGTGCCAGCAGCCCTAGCTTGGGATTTAACTCCTACGAGCAGTACTTC. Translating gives CASSPSLGFNSYEQYF.

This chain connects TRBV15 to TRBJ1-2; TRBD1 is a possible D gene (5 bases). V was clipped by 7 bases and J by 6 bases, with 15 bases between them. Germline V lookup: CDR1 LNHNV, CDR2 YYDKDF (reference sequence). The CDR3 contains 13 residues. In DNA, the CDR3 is TGTGCCACCACTCGGGGGAGGAATGATGGCTACACCTTC. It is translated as CATTRGRNDGYTF.

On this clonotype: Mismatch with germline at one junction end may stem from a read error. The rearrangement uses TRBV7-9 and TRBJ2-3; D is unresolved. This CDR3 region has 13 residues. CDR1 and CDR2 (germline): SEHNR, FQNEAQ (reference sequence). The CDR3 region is CSSSLVRRDTQYF. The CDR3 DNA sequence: TGTTCCAGCAGCTTAGTTCGAAGGGATACGCAGTATTTT. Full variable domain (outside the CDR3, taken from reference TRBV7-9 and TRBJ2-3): DTGVSQNPRHKITKRGQNVTFRCDPISEHNRLYWYRQTLGQGPEFLTYFQNEAQLEKSRLLSDRFSAERPKGSFSTLEIQRTEQGDSAMYLCSSSLVRRDTQYFGPGTRLTVL.

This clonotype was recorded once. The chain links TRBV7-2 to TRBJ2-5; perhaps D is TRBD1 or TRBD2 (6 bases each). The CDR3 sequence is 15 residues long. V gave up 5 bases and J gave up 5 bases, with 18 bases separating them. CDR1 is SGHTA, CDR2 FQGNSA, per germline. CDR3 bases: TGTGCCAGCAGCCCCCGGGGGACACGGGAGGAGACCCAGTACTTC. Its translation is CASSPRGTREETQYF.

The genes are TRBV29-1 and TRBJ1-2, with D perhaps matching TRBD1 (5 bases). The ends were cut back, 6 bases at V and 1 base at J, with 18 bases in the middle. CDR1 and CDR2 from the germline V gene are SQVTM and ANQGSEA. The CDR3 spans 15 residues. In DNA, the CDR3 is TGCAGCGTGGAACAGGATGGGTGGTATAACTATGGCTACACCTTC. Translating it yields CSVEQDGWYNYGYTF.

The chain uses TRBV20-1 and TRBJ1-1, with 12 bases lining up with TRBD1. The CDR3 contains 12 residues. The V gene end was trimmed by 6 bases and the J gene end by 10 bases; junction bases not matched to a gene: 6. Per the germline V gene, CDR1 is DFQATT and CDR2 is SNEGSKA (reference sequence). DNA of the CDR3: TGCAGTGCGCCCGGGACAGGGGGCCGAGCTTTCTTT. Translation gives CSAPGTGGRAFF.

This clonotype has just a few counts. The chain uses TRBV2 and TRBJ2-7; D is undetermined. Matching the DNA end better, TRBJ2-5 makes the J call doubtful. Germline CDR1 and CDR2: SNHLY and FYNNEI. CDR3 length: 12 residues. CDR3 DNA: TGTGCCAGCAGTGAATCCGTACAGACCCAGTACTTC. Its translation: CASSESVQTQYF.

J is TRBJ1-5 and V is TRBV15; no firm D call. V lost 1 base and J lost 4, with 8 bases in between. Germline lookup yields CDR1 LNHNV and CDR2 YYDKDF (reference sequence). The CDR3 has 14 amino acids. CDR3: CATSRAKGNQPQHF. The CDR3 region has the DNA TGTGCCACCAGCAGAGCTAAAGGGAATCAGCCCCAGCATTTT. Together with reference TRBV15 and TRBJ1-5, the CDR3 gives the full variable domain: DAMVIQNPRYQVTQFGKPVTLSCSQTLNHNVMYWYQQKSSQAPKLLFHYYDKDFNNEADTPDNFQSRRPNTSFCFLDIRSPGLGDTAMYLCATSRAKGNQPQHFGDGTRLSIL.

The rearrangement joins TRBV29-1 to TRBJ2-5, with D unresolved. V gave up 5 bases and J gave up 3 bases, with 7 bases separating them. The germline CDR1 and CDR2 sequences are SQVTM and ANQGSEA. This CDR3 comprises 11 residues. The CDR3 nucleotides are TGCAGCGTTCGGACGGAAGAGACCCAGTACTTC. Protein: CSVRTEETQYF.

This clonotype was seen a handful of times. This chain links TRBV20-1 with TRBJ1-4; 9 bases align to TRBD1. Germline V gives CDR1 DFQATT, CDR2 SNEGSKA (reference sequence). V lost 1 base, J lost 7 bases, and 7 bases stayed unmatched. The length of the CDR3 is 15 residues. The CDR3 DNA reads TGCAGTGCTAGAGCGTCGGGACAGGGAACTGAAAAACTGTTTTTT. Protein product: CSARASGQGTEKLFF.